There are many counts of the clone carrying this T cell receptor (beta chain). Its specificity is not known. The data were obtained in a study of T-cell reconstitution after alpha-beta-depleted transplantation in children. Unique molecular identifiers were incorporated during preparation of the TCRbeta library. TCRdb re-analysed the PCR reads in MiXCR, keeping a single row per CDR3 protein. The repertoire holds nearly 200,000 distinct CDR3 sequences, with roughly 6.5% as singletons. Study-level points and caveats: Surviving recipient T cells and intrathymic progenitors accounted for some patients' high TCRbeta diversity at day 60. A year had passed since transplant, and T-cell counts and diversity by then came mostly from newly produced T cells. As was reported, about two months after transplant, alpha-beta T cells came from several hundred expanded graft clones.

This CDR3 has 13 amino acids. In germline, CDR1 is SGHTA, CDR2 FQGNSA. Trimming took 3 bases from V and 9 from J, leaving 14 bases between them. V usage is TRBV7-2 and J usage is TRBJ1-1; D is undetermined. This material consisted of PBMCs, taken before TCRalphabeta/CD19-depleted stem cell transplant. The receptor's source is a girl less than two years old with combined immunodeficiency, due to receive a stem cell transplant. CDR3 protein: CASSFASLSQAFF. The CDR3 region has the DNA TGTGCCAGCAGCTTCGCGTCTCTCAGCCAAGCTTTCTTT.